A single sample is the source of the 27 T cell receptor beta chains below, sequenced in a study of metastatic and nonmetastatic thyroid tumors. The entire patient cohort was treatment-naive prior to thyroid surgery. TCRdb re-analyzed the PCR reads through MiXCR. The sample carries 25,000 to 30,000 clones, 23% recorded once. Sequencing was performed on blood. These receptors all come from a female donor with papillary thyroid cancer or a benign thyroid nodule (not recorded which). Some clones in this sample may be carry-over from other donors' samples.

This clone was found many times. The chain carries TRBV15 and TRBJ2-7; perhaps TRBD2 as D (5 bases). Trimming took off 1 base at V and 10 bases at J, with 14 bases between the two ends. The CDR3 spans 13 residues. CDR1 and CDR2 (germline): LNHNV, YYDKDF (reference sequence). The CDR3 protein is CATSRGRDQAQYF. CDR3 bases: TGTGCCACCAGCAGAGGTCGGGATCAAGCTCAGTACTTC.

Here the CDR3 DNA reads TGTGCCAGCAGCCCGACAGGGGGTTCTAACTATGGCTACACCTTC. This codes for CASSPTGGSNYGYTF. The V gene is TRBV11-2, the J gene TRBJ1-2; TRBD1 matches 9 bases. J lost 0 bases, V lost 5 bases, and 4 bases had no gene match. CDR3 length: 15 residues. The V gene's germline CDR1 is SGHAT and CDR2 FQNNGV.

The J gene is TRBJ1-1, the V gene TRBV5-1, with 9 bases lining up with TRBD1. The CDR3 is made up of 16 amino acids. Per germline, CDR1 SGHRS and CDR2 YFSETQ. V was clipped by 3 bases and J by 1 base; unmatched bases: 7. CDR3 in DNA: TGCGCCAGCAGCTCAGGGACAGGGTCGAGGAACACTGAAGCTTTCTTT. Protein sequence: CASSSGTGSRNTEAFF.

This clone showed up many times. The chain joins TRBV5-6 to TRBJ2-2; 10 bases match TRBD1. The V segment lost 2 bases and the J segment 6 bases; nucleotides outside the gene matches: 13. The CDR3 runs 18 residues. Germline V lookup: CDR1 SGHDT, CDR2 YYEEEE. CDR3 nucleotide sequence: TGTGCCAGCAGCTTCAGCTTTCTCGGGACAGGGGAGTCCGGGGAGCTGTTTTTT. Residues: CASSFSFLGTGESGELFF.

This clone was seen repeatedly, ten times or more. This chain joins TRBV7-8 and TRBJ2-5, with 8 bases matching TRBD1. The length of the CDR3 is 13 residues. Per the germline V gene, CDR1 is SGHVS and CDR2 is FQNEAQ. The trim removed 2 bases at V and 5 bases at J, leaving 1 base unmatched. As DNA, the CDR3 is TGTGCCAGCAGCTTATACAGGGGGGAGACCCAGTACTTC. Its protein product is CASSLYRGETQYF.

This clone was picked up many times. V and J are TRBV15 and TRBJ2-5; D might be TRBD2 (6 bases). V was cut by 1 base and J by 5 bases, with 8 bases left in between. The length of the CDR3 is 13 residues. In germline, CDR1 is LNHNV, CDR2 YYDKDF (reference sequence). The CDR3 loop reads CATSRVTSETQYF. Here the CDR3 DNA reads TGTGCCACCAGCAGAGTAACTAGCGAGACCCAGTACTTC.

By sample share, this clone is medium-sized (0.01 to 0.1%). J is TRBJ1-2 and V is TRBV30; 8 bases are a match to TRBD1. The CDR3 covers 13 residues. Germline loops: CDR1 GTSNPN, CDR2 SVGIG (reference sequence). Trimming at V came to 1 base and at J to 3 bases, leaving 1 base not matched to a gene. The chain's CDR3 is CAWSEGQDYGYTF. The CDR3 nucleotides are TGTGCCTGGAGTGAGGGACAGGACTATGGCTACACCTTC.

This clone was recorded many times. The CDR3 DNA reads TGTGCCAGCAGCACCCGACTAGCGGGAGGGCTAGAGACCCAGTACTTC. Its translation is CASSTRLAGGLETQYF. The rearrangement joins TRBV7-9 to TRBJ2-5, with 14 bases aligning to TRBD2. CDR1 is SEHNR, CDR2 FQNEAQ, per germline (reference sequence). The CDR3 covers 16 residues. V dropped 5 bases and J dropped 4; count of bases not matched to a gene: 6.

The genes are TRBV11-2 and TRBJ2-1; TRBD2 is a possible D gene (7 bases). Trimming took off 5 bases at V and 9 bases at J, with 17 bases between the two ends. The CDR3 length is 14 residues. CDR1 and CDR2 from the germline V gene are SGHAT and FQNNGV. The CDR3 reads CASSMSGGRSEQFF. CDR3 nucleotides: TGTGCCAGCAGCATGTCCGGGGGGCGGAGTGAGCAGTTCTTC.

V and J are TRBV5-6 and TRBJ2-1; D gene unclear. The CDR3 is 11 amino acids. Germline V gene sequence: CDR1 SGHDT, CDR2 YYEEEE. The V and J ends lost 4 bases and 10 bases respectively, with 9 bases between them. The CDR3 here is CASSPAVEQFF. CDR3 nucleotides: TGTGCCAGCAGCCCGGCAGTGGAGCAGTTCTTC.

This clone was seen repeatedly, ten times or more. The rearrangement uses TRBV4-2 and TRBJ2-1; 16 bases line up with TRBD2. V lost 4 bases to trimming and J lost 3 bases; unmatched junction nucleotides: 9. This CDR3 has 19 residues. In germline, CDR1 is LGHNA, CDR2 YNFKEQ. The CDR3 nucleotides read TGTGCCAGCAGCCCTGCCGGGACTAGCGGGAGGGCTGGCTACAATGAGCAGTTCTTC. This translates into CASSPAGTSGRAGYNEQFF.

This clone was found many times. This rearrangement joins TRBV28 to TRBJ2-7, with a tentative D call TRBD2 (5 bases). This CDR3 has 13 amino acids. Per the germline V gene, CDR1 is MDHEN and CDR2 is SYDVKM. With 8 bases removed from V and 3 bases from J, the gap between germline ends came to 14 bases. The CDR3 sequence is CASWSSGSYEQYF. The CDR3 DNA reads TGTGCCAGCTGGTCGAGCGGTAGCTACGAGCAGTACTTC. Complete variable domain (other parts from reference TRBV28 and TRBJ2-7): DVKVTQSSRYLVKRTGEKVFLECVQDMDHENMFWYRQDPGLGLRLIYFSYDVKMKEKGDIPEGYSVSREKKERFSLILESASTNQTSMYLCASWSSGSYEQYFGPGTRLTVT.

This clone was recorded at least ten times. The rearrangement joins TRBV5-6 to TRBJ2-5, with a weak D call TRBD1 (5 bases). The CDR3 sequence is 14 residues long. Per germline, CDR1 SGHDT and CDR2 YYEEEE. V lost 2 bases and J lost 1, with 9 bases in between. CDR3 sequence: CASSFPGIQETQYF. The CDR3 DNA reads TGTGCCAGCAGCTTTCCAGGGATCCAAGAGACCCAGTACTTC. The full variable domain, its missing parts supplied by reference TRBV5-6 and TRBJ2-5, is DAGVTQSPTHLIKTRGQQVTLRCSPKSGHDTVSWYQQALGQGPQFIFQYYEEEERQRGNFPDRFSGHQFPNYSSELNVNALLLGDSALYLCASSFPGIQETQYFGPGTRLLVL.

J is TRBJ1-5 and V is TRBV6-1; 8 nucleotides agree with TRBD1. The CDR3 is made up of 17 amino acids. With 3 bases clipped from V and 2 bases from J, the junction kept 9 bases outside the gene matches. Germline CDR1 and CDR2: MNHNS and SASEGT. The CDR3 DNA is TGTGCCAGCAGTGAGCGTCGACAGGGGCTTCGCAATCAGCCCCAGCATTTT. It codes for CASSERRQGLRNQPQHF.

This clone was recorded many times. The chain has TRBV27 and TRBJ2-3; 7 nucleotides line up with TRBD2. Germline CDR1 reads MNHEY; CDR2 reads SMNVEV (reference sequence). V dropped 4 bases and J dropped 3; count of bases not matched to a gene: 10. This CDR3 contains 16 residues. In DNA form, the CDR3 reads TGTGCCAGCAGTTCCGGGACTAACCTAAGGACAGATACGCAGTATTTT. It yields the protein CASSSGTNLRTDTQYF.

In this sample, this clone turned up many times. J is TRBJ1-5 and V is TRBV6-4; D is possibly TRBD1 (5 bases). The germline gives CDR1 MRHNA, CDR2 SNTAGT. This CDR3 is built from 14 residues. The V and J ends lost 3 bases and 6 bases respectively, with 12 bases between them. This CDR3 is CASSEGGGSQPQHF. In DNA, the CDR3 is TGTGCCAGCAGTGAGGGCGGGGGGAGTCAGCCCCAGCATTTT.

The chain recombines TRBV2 with TRBJ2-1, with 8 bases matching TRBD2. Germline trimming cut 4 bases from V and 7 bases from J; bases unmatched to any gene: 12. Germline CDR1 SNHLY, CDR2 FYNNEI. CDR3 length: 16 residues. CDR3 sequence: CASSVLFTSGRNEQFF. As DNA, the CDR3 is TGTGCCAGCAGTGTACTTTTTACTAGCGGTAGAAATGAGCAGTTCTTC.

This clone was observed many times. The chain combines TRBV7-2 with TRBJ2-1; weak D call: TRBD2 (6 bases). V was cut by 7 bases and J by 1 base, with 14 bases left in between. Germline values: CDR1 SGHTA, CDR2 FQGNSA. The CDR3 sequence is 15 residues long. Written as DNA, the CDR3 is TGTGCCAGCACCTTCCAGGCGGGATCCTACAATGAGCAGTTCTTC. Protein product: CASTFQAGSYNEQFF.

This clone was seen a handful of times. The chain joins TRBV19 to TRBJ2-1; D unresolved. In germline, CDR1 is LNHDA, CDR2 SQIVND (reference sequence). The V end was cut by 4 bases, the J end by 0 bases, with 10 bases between. There are 15 residues in the CDR3. This chain's CDR3 is CASSRGLGSYNEQFF. As DNA, the CDR3 is TGTGCCAGTAGTAGGGGATTGGGCTCCTACAATGAGCAGTTCTTC.

CDR3 DNA sequence: TGTGCCAGCAGCTTTGACCGGGACGGAATCACAGATACGCAGTATTTT. It yields the protein CASSFDRDGITDTQYF. The J gene is TRBJ2-3, the V gene TRBV5-4; possibly TRBD1 or TRBD2 for D (5 bases each). V dropped 2 bases and J dropped 2 bases, with 15 bases sitting between them. This CDR3 has 16 residues. Germline CDR1 SGHNT, CDR2 YYREEE (reference sequence).

This clone is medium-sized. The J gene is TRBJ2-7, the V gene TRBV6-5; TRBD2 matches 8 bases. The CDR3 covers 15 residues. With V trimmed by 2 bases and J by 4 bases, 7 bases remained unmatched. Germline CDR1 and CDR2: MNHEY and SVGAGI. Here the CDR3 reads CASSYVSGSFYEQYF. The CDR3 DNA sequence: TGTGCCAGCAGTTACGTCAGCGGGAGTTTTTACGAGCAGTACTTC.

The table lists this clone with a count of one. This may come from a read error, since a much larger clone is one base off. The sample holds other DNA sequences that translate to the same CDR3. The CDR3: CASSPTGEGGNTEAFF. CDR3 DNA sequence: TGTGCGAGCTCACCCACAGGGGAAGGCGGGAACACTGAAGCTTTCTTT. The chain combines TRBV18 with TRBJ1-1, with 7 bases fitting TRBD1. The CDR3 has 16 residues. Germline V gene data show CDR1 as KGHSH and CDR2 as LQKENI.

This clone appeared many times. J is TRBJ2-1 and V is TRBV28; 12 bases line up with TRBD2. Per germline, CDR1 MDHEN and CDR2 SYDVKM. Losses at the gene ends were 8 bases for V and 5 bases for J; bases not matched to a gene: 7. This CDR3 has 15 amino acids. DNA for the CDR3: TGTGCCAGCTCCCTAGCGGGGGGGATGAACAATGAGCAGTTCTTC. Protein: CASSLAGGMNNEQFF.

This clone was seen only a few times. This may stem from a read error, because a much larger clone lies one nucleotide away. The V call is TRBV7-9, the J call TRBJ2-3; tentatively, D is TRBD2 (5 bases). Trimming removed 7 bases from V and 3 bases from J, with 14 bases in between. The CDR3 is 14 residues long. Germline V CDR1 and CDR2: SEHNR, FQNEAQ (reference sequence). The CDR3 DNA follows: TGTGCCAGCAACCACCAGGAGGTGACAGATACGCAGTATTTT. This translates into CASNHQEVTDTQYF.

To note about this clone: A read error may be the cause here, since a much bigger clone is one base away. This sequence joins TRBV29-1 and TRBJ1-1, with 10 bases identical to TRBD1. Germline assignment: CDR1 SQVTM and CDR2 ANQGSEA. The CDR3 has 13 amino acids. The CDR3 region has the DNA TGCAGTGGGGGACAGGGGACGGCCACTGAATCTTTCTTT. It translates to CSGGQGTATESFF.

On this clone itself: A junction boundary mismatches the germline segment, possibly from a read error. The chain combines TRBV9 with TRBJ2-3; D gene uncertain. Germline V gene data show CDR1 as SGDLS and CDR2 as YYNGEE. There are 15 residues in the CDR3. The CDR3 DNA reads as TGTGCTAGCAGCAGGCCACAGTGGGCAACAGATACGCAGTATTTT. As protein: CASSRPQWATDTQYF.

In its sample, this clone was seen a few times. CDR3 protein: CASSSRQGQAFF. The CDR3 DNA reads as TGTGCCAGCAGCTCCAGACAGGGCCAAGCTTTCTTT. The chain joins TRBV7-3 to TRBJ1-1; TRBD1 matches 7 bases. CDR1 and CDR2 from the germline V gene are SGHTA and FQGTGA. V lost 4 bases to trimming and J lost 9 bases; unmatched junction nucleotides: 5. The CDR3 length is 12 residues.